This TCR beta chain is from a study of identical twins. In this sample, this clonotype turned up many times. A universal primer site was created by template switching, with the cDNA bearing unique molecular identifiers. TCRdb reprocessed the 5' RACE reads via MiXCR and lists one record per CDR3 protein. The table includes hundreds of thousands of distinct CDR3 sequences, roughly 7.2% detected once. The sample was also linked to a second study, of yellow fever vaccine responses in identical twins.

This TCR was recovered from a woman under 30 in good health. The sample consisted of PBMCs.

CDR3 DNA sequence: TGCGCCAGCAGCCCCCAGGGGCGGGGAGATCAGCCCCAGCATTTT. Translating it yields CASSPQGRGDQPQHF. This sequence joins TRBV5-1 and TRBJ1-5; TRBD1 is a possible D gene (6 bases). The ends were cut back, 4 bases at V and 5 bases at J, with 16 bases in the middle. CDR3 size: 15 residues. Germline V gene lookup returns CDR1 SGHRS and CDR2 YFSETQ.